These 26 T cell receptor beta chains came from one sample sequenced in a study of shared clonotypes between healthy human individuals. Assay used: immunoSEQ multiplex PCR; TCRdb lists only in-frame clones, some missing. The table records about 650,000 clones, less than 97% of them present only once. In the naive CD8 group, cells lacked CD45RO and were positively selected for CCR7, so terminally differentiated effector memory CD45RA+ cells were left out. The sequenced sample consisted of naive CD8+ T cells sorted from blood. The receptors stem from a woman in her 30s in good health.

The V call is TRBV28, the J call TRBJ2-3; D is possibly TRBD1 (5 bases). Per the germline V gene, CDR1 is MDHEN and CDR2 is SYDVKM. The CDR3 is 16 amino acids. The germline V and J ends were trimmed by 1 base and 4 bases, with 15 bases remaining between them. This chain's CDR3 is CASSLLSGRAADTQYF. The CDR3 region has the DNA TGTGCCAGCAGTTTATTGTCGGGCAGGGCTGCAGATACGCAGTATTTT.

The genes are TRBV19 and TRBJ2-1, with 8 bases matching TRBD1. Germline loops: CDR1 LNHDA, CDR2 SQIVND (reference sequence). The CDR3 sequence is 14 residues long. Trimming took 5 bases from V and 6 from J; bases not matched to a gene: 6. CDR3 in DNA: TGTGCCAGTAGTCCGACAGGGGTGGGCAATGAGCAGTTCTTC. It encodes CASSPTGVGNEQFF.

As DNA, the CDR3 is TGCGCCAGCAGCTTGGCGGGACATCAAACCGGGGAGCTGTTTTTT. Amino acids: CASSLAGHQTGELFF. The chain recombines TRBV5-1 with TRBJ2-2; possibly TRBD1 for D (6 bases). CDR3 length: 15 amino acids. V gave up 0 bases and J gave up 5 bases, with 11 bases separating them. The germline V gene has CDR1 SGHRS and CDR2 YFSETQ.

The rearrangement links TRBV7-2 to TRBJ2-7; possibly TRBD1 or TRBD2 for D (5 bases each). Germline values: CDR1 SGHTA, CDR2 FQGNSA. V was clipped by 6 bases and J by 3 bases, with 18 bases between them. There are 15 residues in the CDR3. The DNA of the CDR3 is TGTGCCAGCAGTATAGGCGGGCAGGGAGTCTACGAGCAGTACTTC. It translates to CASSIGGQGVYEQYF. Variable domain in full (rest from reference TRBV7-2 and TRBJ2-7): GAGVSQSPSNKVTEKGKDVELRCDPISGHTALYWYRQSLGQGLEFLIYFQGNSAPDKSGLPSDRFSAERTGGSVSTLTIQRTQQEDSAVYLCASSIGGQGVYEQYFGPGTRLTVT.

V is TRBV4-1 and J is TRBJ2-3; perhaps TRBD2 as D (5 bases). The CDR3 runs to 15 residues. Germline V gene lookup returns CDR1 MGHRA and CDR2 YSYEKL. Trimming removed 4 bases from V and 0 bases from J, with 11 bases in between. This CDR3 is CASSRTGISTDTQYF. The CDR3 DNA follows: TGCGCCAGCAGCCGGACGGGAATAAGCACAGATACGCAGTATTTT.

V gene TRBV19 combines with J gene TRBJ1-5; D call uncertain. Trimming stripped 5 bases from V and 2 bases from J, with 10 bases between. The CDR3 spans 14 residues. Germline V gene lookup returns CDR1 LNHDA and CDR2 SQIVND (reference sequence). The CDR3 DNA follows: TGTGCCAGTAGTCCCCCCCGGGGCAATCAGCCCCAGCATTTT. As protein: CASSPPRGNQPQHF.

The V gene is TRBV27, the J gene TRBJ2-5; 9 nucleotides align to TRBD1. Germline CDR1 MNHEY, CDR2 SMNVEV (reference sequence). The CDR3 extends over 17 amino acids. J gave up 5 bases and V 8 bases, and 18 bases lay outside the gene matches. Here the CDR3 reads CASRGTGTRTSWETQYF. CDR3 sequence (DNA): TGTGCCAGCCGAGGGACAGGGACTCGAACTAGCTGGGAGACCCAGTACTTC.

CDR3 nucleotide sequence: TGTGCCAGCAGACCCAGGACGGAGGACTACGAGCAGTACTTC. Encoded protein: CASRPRTEDYEQYF. The chain joins TRBV28 to TRBJ2-7, with D possibly being TRBD2 (5 bases). Trimming removed 6 bases from V and 3 bases from J, with 15 bases in between. Germline CDR1 MDHEN, CDR2 SYDVKM. The CDR3 is 14 amino acids.

V usage is TRBV2 and J usage is TRBJ2-1; 12 bases fit TRBD2. CDR1 is SNHLY, CDR2 FYNNEI, per germline. After removal of 4 bases from V and 9 bases from J, the junction contained 4 bases not matched to a gene. The CDR3 consists of 14 residues. DNA for the CDR3: TGTGCCAGCAGTGGACTAGCGGGAGAGATTGAGCAGTTCTTC. Translated, it gives CASSGLAGEIEQFF.

V usage is TRBV30 and J usage is TRBJ2-5; D perhaps matches TRBD1 (6 bases). Germline V lookup: CDR1 GTSNPN, CDR2 SVGIG (reference sequence). V was shortened by 4 bases and J by 7 bases, with 19 bases between the two germline ends. This CDR3 spans 14 amino acids. The CDR3 region is CAWTPTGLGGTQYF. DNA of the CDR3: TGTGCCTGGACGCCAACAGGGCTAGGTGGGACCCAGTACTTC. Full variable domain (missing parts from reference TRBV30 and TRBJ2-5): SQTIHQWPATLVQPVGSPLSLECTVEGTSNPNLYWYRQAAGRGLQLLFYSVGIGQISSEVPQNLSASRPQDRQFILSSKKLLLSDSGFYLCAWTPTGLGGTQYFGPGTRLLVL.

The rearrangement links TRBV7-8 to TRBJ2-7; 12 nucleotides match TRBD2. The germline CDR1 and CDR2 sequences are SGHVS and FQNEAQ. V was pared by 1 base and J by 0 bases, with 7 bases of the junction left unmatched. CDR3 length: 18 amino acids. CDR3 sequence reads: CASSLGLAGGPNSYEQYF. The CDR3 nucleotides read TGTGCCAGCAGCTTAGGGCTAGCGGGAGGGCCAAACTCCTACGAGCAGTACTTC.

Remarks on this clone: The identical CDR3 is also encoded by other nucleotide sequences in the sample. The chain joins TRBV6-1 to TRBJ1-3; D is unresolved. The germline CDR1 and CDR2 sequences are MNHNS and SASEGT. Trimming removed 3 bases at V and 4 bases at J, with 4 bases between. CDR3 length equals 12 residues. This chain's CDR3 is CASSDLGNTIYF. The CDR3 DNA follows: TGTGCCAGCAGTGACCTAGGAAACACCATATATTTT.

This chain uses TRBV27 with TRBJ2-1, with TRBD2 matching over 10 bases. Germline CDR1 MNHEY, CDR2 SMNVEV (reference sequence). This CDR3 region has 17 residues. V trimming: 2 bases; J trimming: 4 bases; junction bases outside the gene matches: 8. This CDR3 reads CASSLKAGGPPYNEQFF. In nucleotides, the CDR3 is TGTGCCAGCAGTTTAAAAGCGGGAGGGCCTCCATACAATGAGCAGTTCTTC.

The V call is TRBV13, the J call TRBJ2-1; 7 bases are a match to TRBD1. The CDR3 loop spans 12 amino acids. The V gene end was trimmed by 5 bases and the J gene end by 7 bases; junction bases not matched to a gene: 2. Per germline, CDR1 PRHDT and CDR2 FYEKMQ (reference sequence). CDR3 in amino acids: CASSIQGNEQFF. For the CDR3, the DNA is TGTGCCAGCAGCATACAGGGGAATGAGCAGTTCTTC.

The chain carries TRBV5-6 and TRBJ1-4; unclear D gene. V lost 0 bases and J lost 8, with 20 bases in between. The CDR3 is made up of 17 amino acids. Germline CDR1 and CDR2: SGHDT and YYEEEE. The CDR3 region is CASSLAGLPTLGEKLFF. In DNA form, the CDR3 reads TGTGCCAGCAGCTTGGCCGGTCTCCCTACTCTGGGCGAAAAACTGTTTTTT.

The V and J genes are TRBV27 and TRBJ2-1, with 10 bases lining up with TRBD2. V shed 5 bases, J shed 8 bases, and the junction held 15 bases outside the gene matches. The CDR3 loop spans 17 amino acids. Germline V gene data show CDR1 as MNHEY and CDR2 as SMNVEV (reference sequence). CDR3 in DNA: TGTGCCAGCAGTCCTCAGGGGGTGTCTAGCGGGAGTCATGAGCAGTTCTTC. It encodes CASSPQGVSSGSHEQFF.

The genes are TRBV19 and TRBJ1-2; possibly TRBD1 for D (5 bases). Trimming took off 5 bases at V and 5 bases at J, with 18 bases between the two ends. CDR1 is LNHDA, CDR2 SQIVND, per germline (reference sequence). The CDR3 is made up of 15 amino acids. CDR3 sequence (DNA): TGTGCCAGTAGTCAAGAGGAAGGGGATTGGTATGGCTACACCTTC. Translating it yields CASSQEEGDWYGYTF.

The rearrangement uses TRBV7-9 and TRBJ2-5; weak D call: TRBD2 (5 bases). The germline V gene encodes CDR1 SEHNR and CDR2 FQNEAQ (reference sequence). The CDR3 runs to 15 residues. Deletions cut 5 bases from V and 4 bases from J, with 17 bases between. The CDR3 DNA reads TGTGCCAGCAGCCGTAGTTATGGGAGCGGAGAGACCCAGTACTTC. Protein sequence: CASSRSYGSGETQYF.

The chain joins TRBV27 to TRBJ1-1, with a weak D call TRBD1 (5 bases). This CDR3 is 16 amino acids long. In germline, CDR1 is MNHEY, CDR2 SMNVEV (reference sequence). The V end lost 3 bases, the J end lost 0 bases, and 14 bases lay between the germline ends. CDR3 sequence: CASSFGPGGMNTEAFF. The CDR3 nucleotides are TGTGCCAGCAGTTTCGGCCCCGGGGGGATGAACACTGAAGCTTTCTTT.

The chain carries TRBV27 and TRBJ1-1; 11 positions match TRBD1. Trimming cost V 5 bases and J 5 bases; bases outside gene matches: 10. The CDR3 sequence is 16 residues long. Germline assignment: CDR1 MNHEY and CDR2 SMNVEV (reference sequence). As DNA, the CDR3 is TGTGCCAGCAGTCCCCTCTTAGGACAGGGGGCAACTGAAGCTTTCTTT. Amino acids: CASSPLLGQGATEAFF.

The rearrangement joins TRBV29-1 to TRBJ1-2; 7 bases fit TRBD1. V lost 4 bases to trimming and J lost 4 bases; unmatched junction nucleotides: 3. This CDR3 has 12 amino acids. Looked up from germline, CDR1 is SQVTM and CDR2 is ANQGSEA. CDR3: CSVGAGGYGYTF. The CDR3 bases are TGCAGCGTTGGGGCAGGGGGCTATGGCTACACCTTC.

V gene TRBV7-9 combines with J gene TRBJ1-1, with 8 bases aligning to TRBD1. CDR3 length: 18 residues. The V and J ends lost 8 bases and 4 bases, in that order; junction bases with no gene match: 21. Germline values: CDR1 SEHNR, CDR2 FQNEAQ (reference sequence). The CDR3 is CASGSTPRQGIGATEAFF. The DNA of the CDR3 is TGTGCCAGCGGATCGACACCCAGACAGGGGATCGGCGCCACTGAAGCTTTCTTT. Variable domain in full (rest from reference TRBV7-9 and TRBJ1-1): DTGVSQNPRHKITKRGQNVTFRCDPISEHNRLYWYRQTLGQGPEFLTYFQNEAQLEKSRLLSDRFSAERPKGSFSTLEIQRTEQGDSAMYLCASGSTPRQGIGATEAFFGQGTRLTVV.

This clone has a handful of counts. The chain carries TRBV28 and TRBJ1-3; no definite D call. The CDR3 covers 16 residues. Germline V gene data show CDR1 as MDHEN and CDR2 as SYDVKM. V was shortened by 5 bases and J by 4 bases, with 18 bases between the two germline ends. The CDR3 sequence is CASSPLTIGYGNTIYF. Here the CDR3 DNA reads TGTGCCAGCAGTCCCTTGACAATTGGGTACGGAAACACCATATATTTT.

J is TRBJ2-1 and V is TRBV5-1, with D possibly TRBD1 on 6 matching bases. Trimming shortened V by 4 bases and J by 5 bases, and 10 bases separated the two germline ends. The CDR3 spans 13 residues. CDR1 and CDR2 from the germline V gene are SGHRS and YFSETQ. Written as DNA, the CDR3 is TGCGCCAGCAGCCCGACAGGCGACAATGAGCAGTTCTTC. This gives the protein CASSPTGDNEQFF.

The genes are TRBV9 and TRBJ2-2; 7 positions agree with TRBD1. The CDR3 extends over 16 amino acids. The germline V gene encodes CDR1 SGDLS and CDR2 YYNGEE. The J segment lost 8 bases and the V segment lost 0 bases, leaving 10 bases of the junction unmatched. The CDR3 region is CASSVATGPRVGELFF. The CDR3 coding sequence is TGTGCCAGCAGCGTAGCGACAGGGCCACGCGTAGGGGAGCTGTTTTTT.

The genes are TRBV10-3 and TRBJ2-3, with D possibly TRBD2 on 5 matching bases. Per germline, CDR1 ENHRY and CDR2 SYGVKD. The CDR3 is 14 residues long. The ends were cut back, 2 bases at V and 1 base at J, with 7 bases in the middle. The CDR3 sequence is CAISERGGTDTQYF. In nucleotides, the CDR3 is TGTGCCATCAGTGAGCGGGGAGGCACAGATACGCAGTATTTT.